A selection of T cell receptor beta chains follows, all from one sample in a study of T cells in Graves' hyperthyroidism and ophthalmopathy. In TCRdb, the multiplex PCR reads were re-called with MiXCR into one record per CDR3 protein. The table records 150,000 to 200,000 distinct CDR3 sequences, just under 9.5% of them present only once. The sample was blood. These receptors all come from a woman under 30 with Graves' hyperthyroidism that later progressed to Graves' ophthalmopathy. Both conserved end residues are part of each CDR3. D genes are given only for firm matches. Only some rows state a clone size, as once, few, many or a class for expanded clones.

len: 17
abundance: many
j_gene: TRBJ2-2
v_gene: TRBV6-1
d_gene: .
CDR3aa: CASSPSGGAGDTGELFF
CDR3nt: TGTGCCAGCAGCCCCTCAGGGGGCGCGGGGGACACCGGGGAGCTGTTTTTT

len: 13
abundance: few
j_gene: TRBJ2-2
v_gene: TRBV5-4
d_gene: .
CDR3aa: CASSLTNTGELFF
CDR3nt: TGTGCCAGCAGCTTGACGAACACCGGGGAGCTGTTTTTT

len: 14
abundance: few
j_gene: TRBJ2-2
v_gene: TRBV6-1
d_gene: .
CDR3aa: CASSPAGVTGELFF
CDR3nt: TGTGCCAGCAGTCCCGCTGGGGTCACCGGGGAGCTGTTTTTT

len: 14
abundance: many
j_gene: TRBJ1-4
v_gene: TRBV10-3
d_gene: .
CDR3aa: CAISPGRANEKLFF
CDR3nt: TGTGCCATCAGTCCGGGACGGGCTAATGAAAAACTGTTTTTT

len: 12
abundance: few
j_gene: TRBJ2-5
v_gene: TRBV11-2
d_gene: .
CDR3aa: CASGLGGETQYF
CDR3nt: TGTGCCAGCGGCTTGGGGGGAGAGACCCAGTACTTC

len: 17
abundance: many
j_gene: TRBJ2-5
v_gene: TRBV6-2/TRBV6-3
d_gene: TRBD2
CDR3aa: CASSYGTSGGSKETQYF
CDR3nt: TGTGCCAGCAGTTACGGGACTAGCGGGGGGTCCAAAGAGACCCAGTACTTC

len: 16
abundance: .
j_gene: TRBJ2-2
v_gene: TRBV7-7
d_gene: TRBD2
CDR3aa: CASSASGTSVAGELFF
CDR3nt: TGTGCCAGCAGCGCATCCGGGACTAGCGTGGCCGGGGAGCTGTTTTTT

len: 14
abundance: few
j_gene: TRBJ2-5
v_gene: TRBV28
d_gene: .
CDR3aa: CASSSLELGETQYF
CDR3nt: TGTGCCAGCAGTTCCCTTGAGTTGGGGGAGACCCAGTACTTC

len: 15
abundance: many
j_gene: TRBJ2-5
v_gene: TRBV20-1
d_gene: TRBD2
CDR3aa: CSAYSGGAAQETQYF
CDR3nt: TGCAGTGCTTATAGCGGGGGGGCAGCCCAAGAGACCCAGTACTTC

len: 16
abundance: many
j_gene: TRBJ2-7
v_gene: TRBV20-1
d_gene: TRBD2
CDR3aa: CSARRAGVSLAYEQYF
CDR3nt: TGCAGTGCTCGAAGAGCGGGGGTGAGCCTGGCCTACGAGCAGTACTTC

len: 16
abundance: many
j_gene: TRBJ2-3
v_gene: TRBV29-1
d_gene: TRBD2
CDR3aa: CSVLRTSGGRGDTQYF
CDR3nt: TGCAGCGTTCTAAGGACTAGCGGGGGGCGAGGAGATACGCAGTATTTT

len: 12
abundance: many
j_gene: TRBJ2-5
v_gene: TRBV28
d_gene: .
CDR3aa: CASSTLGETQYF
CDR3nt: TGTGCCAGCTCAACCCTAGGGGAGACCCAGTACTTC

len: 14
abundance: many
j_gene: TRBJ2-2
v_gene: TRBV20-1
d_gene: .
CDR3aa: CSARPLANTGELFF
CDR3nt: TGCAGTGCTAGACCGCTAGCGAACACCGGGGAGCTGTTTTTT

len: 15
abundance: many
j_gene: TRBJ1-1
v_gene: TRBV5-6
d_gene: .
CDR3aa: CASSVGLAPNTEAFF
CDR3nt: TGTGCCAGCAGCGTCGGATTAGCCCCGAACACTGAAGCTTTCTTT

len: 13
abundance: few
j_gene: TRBJ1-5
v_gene: TRBV5-8
d_gene: .
CDR3aa: CASSLKWNQPQHF
CDR3nt: TGTGCCAGCAGCTTGAAATGGAATCAGCCCCAGCATTTT

len: 15
abundance: many
j_gene: TRBJ2-2
v_gene: TRBV2
d_gene: .
CDR3aa: CASTEPPRGTGELFF
CDR3nt: TGTGCCAGCACAGAGCCCCCCAGGGGAACCGGGGAGCTGTTTTTT

len: 17
abundance: many
j_gene: TRBJ2-5
v_gene: TRBV9
d_gene: .
CDR3aa: CASSVGAIRAAGETQYF
CDR3nt: TGTGCCAGCAGCGTAGGGGCCATCAGGGCTGCGGGGGAGACCCAGTACTTC

len: 16
abundance: few
j_gene: TRBJ1-1
v_gene: TRBV4-1
d_gene: .
CDR3aa: CASSQDRVRRDTEAFF
CDR3nt: TGCGCCAGCAGCCAAGATCGGGTTCGAAGGGATACTGAAGCTTTCTTT

len: 14
abundance: many
j_gene: TRBJ2-7
v_gene: TRBV6-5
d_gene: TRBD2
CDR3aa: CASSYSGGRAEQYF
CDR3nt: TGTGCCAGCAGTTACTCTGGCGGGAGGGCTGAGCAGTACTTC

len: 15
abundance: many
j_gene: TRBJ2-7
v_gene: TRBV2
d_gene: TRBD2
CDR3aa: CASSEGLAGGHEQYF
CDR3nt: TGTGCCAGCAGTGAAGGACTAGCGGGAGGGCACGAGCAGTACTTC

len: 15
abundance: few
j_gene: TRBJ2-3
v_gene: TRBV25-1
d_gene: .
CDR3aa: CASSETRGGTDTQYF
CDR3nt: TGTGCCAGCAGCGAAACAAGGGGGGGGACAGATACGCAGTATTTT

len: 16
abundance: .
j_gene: TRBJ2-2
v_gene: TRBV4-1
d_gene: TRBD2
CDR3aa: CASSLGGGGNTGELFF
CDR3nt: TGCGCCAGCAGCCTGGGCGGGGGAGGGAACACCGGGGAGCTGTTTTTT

len: 11
abundance: many
j_gene: TRBJ1-1
v_gene: TRBV5-6
d_gene: .
CDR3aa: CASRGGTEAFF
CDR3nt: TGTGCCAGCAGAGGAGGGACTGAAGCTTTCTTT

len: 14
abundance: many
j_gene: TRBJ1-4
v_gene: TRBV3-1
d_gene: TRBD1
CDR3aa: CASSQGRTGEKLFF
CDR3nt: TGTGCCAGCAGCCAAGGGAGGACAGGAGAAAAACTGTTTTTT

len: 14
abundance: few
j_gene: TRBJ2-5
v_gene: TRBV29-1
d_gene: TRBD1
CDR3aa: CSVKRTGGAETQYF
CDR3nt: TGCAGCGTTAAAAGGACAGGGGGCGCGGAGACCCAGTACTTC

len: 13
abundance: many
j_gene: TRBJ2-7
v_gene: TRBV28
d_gene: .
CDR3aa: CATRPGGAYEQYF
CDR3nt: TGTGCCACCAGACCCGGAGGAGCCTACGAGCAGTACTTC

len: 15
abundance: many
j_gene: TRBJ1-6
v_gene: TRBV27
d_gene: TRBD1
CDR3aa: CASRTGTGESSPLHF
CDR3nt: TGTGCCAGCAGGACCGGGACAGGGGAGAGTTCACCCCTCCACTTT

len: 12
abundance: .
j_gene: TRBJ2-5
v_gene: TRBV12-3/TRBV12-4
d_gene: TRBD1
CDR3aa: CATTTGGGTQYF
CDR3nt: TGTGCCACCACGACAGGGGGCGGGACCCAGTACTTC

len: 11
abundance: few
j_gene: TRBJ1-2
v_gene: TRBV28
d_gene: .
CDR3aa: CALRSNYGYTF
CDR3nt: TGTGCCCTAAGGTCTAACTATGGCTACACCTTC

len: 16
abundance: many
j_gene: TRBJ2-2
v_gene: TRBV2
d_gene: TRBD1
CDR3aa: CASRQSGQGKDGELFF
CDR3nt: TGTGCCAGCAGGCAGTCCGGACAGGGGAAGGACGGGGAGCTGTTTTTT

len: 12
abundance: few
j_gene: TRBJ1-5
v_gene: TRBV5-8
d_gene: .
CDR3aa: CASSSRSQPQHF
CDR3nt: TGTGCCAGCAGCTCGCGAAGTCAGCCCCAGCATTTT

len: 14
abundance: many
j_gene: TRBJ2-3
v_gene: TRBV10-3
d_gene: TRBD1
CDR3aa: CAIFTGQGGDTQYF
CDR3nt: TGTGCCATCTTCACAGGACAGGGAGGCGATACGCAGTATTTT

len: 15
abundance: many
j_gene: TRBJ2-4
v_gene: TRBV2
d_gene: .
CDR3aa: CASSEEGIAKNIQYF
CDR3nt: TGTGCCAGCAGTGAGGAGGGGATAGCCAAAAACATTCAGTACTTC

len: 17
abundance: many
j_gene: TRBJ2-7
v_gene: TRBV28
d_gene: .
CDR3aa: CASSRYGPRQLLYEQYF
CDR3nt: TGTGCCAGCAGCCGCTATGGTCCGAGACAGCTCTTATACGAGCAGTACTTC

len: 15
abundance: few
j_gene: TRBJ2-1
v_gene: TRBV20-1
d_gene: TRBD2
CDR3aa: CSATQGTSADNEQFF
CDR3nt: TGCAGTGCTACTCAGGGGACTAGCGCCGACAATGAGCAGTTCTTC

len: 16
abundance: many
j_gene: TRBJ1-4
v_gene: TRBV12-3/TRBV12-4
d_gene: .
CDR3aa: CASSRRTFATNEKLFF
CDR3nt: TGTGCCAGCAGTAGACGGACATTTGCAACTAATGAAAAACTGTTTTTT

len: 12
abundance: many
j_gene: TRBJ1-2
v_gene: TRBV7-2
d_gene: .
CDR3aa: CALGGPGYGYTF
CDR3nt: TGTGCCTTGGGGGGGCCGGGCTATGGCTACACCTTC

len: 16
abundance: .
j_gene: TRBJ2-3
v_gene: TRBV4-1
d_gene: TRBD2
CDR3aa: CASSSRLAGSTDTQYF
CDR3nt: TGCGCCAGCAGCTCCCGACTAGCGGGGAGCACAGATACGCAGTATTTT

len: 15
abundance: many
j_gene: TRBJ1-4
v_gene: TRBV6-1
d_gene: .
CDR3aa: CASSTDRATNEKLFF
CDR3nt: TGTGCCAGCAGTACGGACCGTGCAACTAATGAAAAACTGTTTTTT

len: 15
abundance: few
j_gene: TRBJ2-1
v_gene: TRBV6-1
d_gene: .
CDR3aa: CASSETGPIHNEQFF
CDR3nt: TGTGCCAGCAGTGAAACGGGACCGATACACAATGAGCAGTTCTTC

len: 15
abundance: many
j_gene: TRBJ1-2
v_gene: TRBV20-1
d_gene: .
CDR3aa: CSARDPNREVYGYTF
CDR3nt: TGCAGTGCTAGAGATCCAAACAGGGAGGTTTATGGCTACACCTTC

len: 14
abundance: many
j_gene: TRBJ2-7
v_gene: TRBV20-1
d_gene: .
CDR3aa: CSANPGERYDEQYF
CDR3nt: TGCAGTGCCAATCCCGGGGAGCGGTATGACGAGCAGTACTTC

len: 12
abundance: many
j_gene: TRBJ1-1
v_gene: TRBV2
d_gene: .
CDR3aa: CATTSLNTEAFF
CDR3nt: TGTGCCACCACCAGCCTGAACACTGAAGCTTTCTTT

len: 14
abundance: many
j_gene: TRBJ1-6
v_gene: TRBV28
d_gene: .
CDR3aa: CASSFDRTNSPLHF
CDR3nt: TGTGCCAGCAGTTTCGACAGGACTAATTCACCCCTCCACTTT

len: 15
abundance: many
j_gene: TRBJ1-5
v_gene: TRBV3-1
d_gene: .
CDR3aa: CASSQEGRLNQPQHF
CDR3nt: TGTGCCAGCAGCCAAGAGGGTCGGCTGAATCAGCCCCAGCATTTT

len: 16
abundance: few
j_gene: TRBJ2-5
v_gene: TRBV6-1
d_gene: TRBD1
CDR3aa: CASNRRDRGVQETQYF
CDR3nt: TGTGCCAGCAACCGCCGGGACAGGGGTGTCCAAGAGACCCAGTACTTC

len: 13
abundance: many
j_gene: TRBJ1-3
v_gene: TRBV20-1
d_gene: TRBD1
CDR3aa: CSARGGQGDTIYF
CDR3nt: TGCAGTGCTAGGGGGGGACAGGGCGACACCATATATTTT

len: 15
abundance: many
j_gene: TRBJ2-1
v_gene: TRBV28
d_gene: TRBD2
CDR3aa: CASSWTSGNYNEQFF
CDR3nt: TGTGCCAGCAGTTGGACTAGCGGGAACTACAATGAGCAGTTCTTC

len: 14
abundance: many
j_gene: TRBJ1-4
v_gene: TRBV11-1
d_gene: .
CDR3aa: CASSLRATNEKLFF
CDR3nt: TGTGCCAGCAGCTTAAGGGCGACTAATGAAAAACTGTTTTTT

len: 16
abundance: .
j_gene: TRBJ2-3
v_gene: TRBV4-2
d_gene: .
CDR3aa: CASSQPGTSHTDTQYF
CDR3nt: TGTGCCAGCAGCCAACCCGGGACAAGTCACACAGATACGCAGTATTTT

len: 13
abundance: many
j_gene: TRBJ1-1
v_gene: TRBV7-9
d_gene: .
CDR3aa: CASSRYRDTEAFF
CDR3nt: TGTGCCAGCAGCCGCTACAGAGACACTGAAGCTTTCTTT

len: 16
abundance: many
j_gene: TRBJ2-1
v_gene: TRBV7-9
d_gene: .
CDR3aa: CASSLARRGGNNEQFF
CDR3nt: TGTGCCAGCAGCTTAGCGCGAAGGGGGGGAAACAATGAGCAGTTCTTC

len: 16
abundance: many
j_gene: TRBJ1-5
v_gene: TRBV6-6
d_gene: TRBD1
CDR3aa: CASSYSGQGNNQPQHF
CDR3nt: TGTGCCAGCAGTTACTCGGGACAGGGAAACAATCAGCCCCAGCATTTT

len: 17
abundance: many
j_gene: TRBJ1-2
v_gene: TRBV19
d_gene: TRBD1
CDR3aa: CASSIVEGGTGIYGYTF
CDR3nt: TGTGCCAGTAGTATAGTTGAAGGCGGGACAGGCATCTATGGCTACACCTTC

len: 13
abundance: many
j_gene: TRBJ2-5
v_gene: TRBV5-1
d_gene: .
CDR3aa: CASSPETRRTQYF
CDR3nt: TGCGCCAGCAGCCCTGAAACGAGGCGGACCCAGTACTTC

len: 12
abundance: many
j_gene: TRBJ1-2
v_gene: TRBV20-1
d_gene: .
CDR3aa: CSIEGGEGGYTF
CDR3nt: TGCTCTATAGAGGGGGGAGAGGGAGGCTACACCTTC

len: 15
abundance: .
j_gene: TRBJ1-2
v_gene: TRBV27
d_gene: .
CDR3aa: CASSLGGGTAYGYTF
CDR3nt: TGTGCCAGCAGTTTAGGCGGGGGCACGGCCTATGGCTACACCTTC

len: 14
abundance: many
j_gene: TRBJ1-1
v_gene: TRBV2
d_gene: .
CDR3aa: CASSPQGLNTEAFF
CDR3nt: TGTGCCAGCAGCCCACAGGGACTGAACACTGAAGCTTTCTTT

len: 18
abundance: .
j_gene: TRBJ1-2
v_gene: TRBV11-3
d_gene: TRBD1
CDR3aa: CASSSWVMNRDRDYGYTF
CDR3nt: TGTGCCAGCAGCTCTTGGGTGATGAACCGGGACAGGGACTATGGCTACACCTTC

len: 17
abundance: few
j_gene: TRBJ2-1
v_gene: TRBV4-2
d_gene: .
CDR3aa: CASSQVVAGPSYNEQFF
CDR3nt: TGTGCCAGCAGCCAAGTTGTCGCGGGACCTTCCTACAATGAGCAGTTCTTC